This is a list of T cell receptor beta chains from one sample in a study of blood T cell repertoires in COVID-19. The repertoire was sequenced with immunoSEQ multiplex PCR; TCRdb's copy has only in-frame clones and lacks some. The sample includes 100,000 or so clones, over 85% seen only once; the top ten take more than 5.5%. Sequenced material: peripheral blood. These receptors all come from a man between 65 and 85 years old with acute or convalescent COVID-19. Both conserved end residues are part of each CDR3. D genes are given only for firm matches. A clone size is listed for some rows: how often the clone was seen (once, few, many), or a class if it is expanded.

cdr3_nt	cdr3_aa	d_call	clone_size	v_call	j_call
TGTGCCAGCAGCTTCTATGGGACAGGGGTCAATGAGCAGTTCTTC	CASSFYGTGVNEQFF	TRBD1	NA	TRBV7-9	TRBJ2-1
TGTGCCAGCAGCCCCCGGACTAGCCCCCTCCCAGAGACCCAGTACTTC	CASSPRTSPLPETQYF	TRBD2	NA	TRBV9	TRBJ2-5
TGTGCCAGCAGTGGGGGGCTTCAGCCCCAGCATTTT	CASSGGLQPQHF	NA	NA	TRBV2	TRBJ1-5
TGTGCCAGCAGCCCGGAGAGTGGAGCTTTCTTT	CASSPESGAFF	NA	NA	TRBV7-9	TRBJ1-1
TGTGCCAGCAGCTTAGGACAGAATCAGCCCCAGCATTTT	CASSLGQNQPQHF	NA	NA	TRBV11-2	TRBJ1-5
TGTGCCAGCAGCTCGATCCTTAGCGGGAGGACAGACGAGCAGTACTTC	CASSSILSGRTDEQYF	TRBD2	once	TRBV13	TRBJ2-7
TGTGCCAGCAGCTTAATCCCCTCGTTCGATCAGCCCCAGCATTTT	CASSLIPSFDQPQHF	NA	NA	TRBV11-3	TRBJ1-5
TGTGCCAGCATAGGAGTATTCTATGGCTACACCTTC	CASIGVFYGYTF	NA	NA	TRBV9	TRBJ1-2
TGTGCCAGCAGCCGTACACTAGGGAGGGTAGGAGGCTACACCTTC	CASSRTLGRVGGYTF	NA	NA	TRBV6-5	TRBJ1-2
TGTGCCACCAGCTTAATCCGGGACAGGGGTGGCTACACCTTC	CATSLIRDRGGYTF	TRBD1	NA	TRBV15	TRBJ1-2
TGTGCCAGCAGTTTTTACGGAGAATACTACGAGCAGTACTTC	CASSFYGEYYEQYF	NA	NA	TRBV28	TRBJ2-7
TGCGCCAGCAGGGTCAGCGGGGGGGCCGTCAATGAGCAGTTCTTC	CASRVSGGAVNEQFF	TRBD2	NA	TRBV5-1	TRBJ2-1
TGTGCCAGTAGTAACCCGGGACTAGGGTTCAATGAGCAGTTCTTC	CASSNPGLGFNEQFF	TRBD2	NA	TRBV19	TRBJ2-1
TGTGCCAGCTCATCCAACCGACAGGGGGACGGTGAGCAGTTCTTC	CASSSNRQGDGEQFF	TRBD1	NA	TRBV18	TRBJ2-1
TGTGCCACCAGCAGAGATAGGGGTTTTACGAGCTACACCTTC	CATSRDRGFTSYTF	NA	once	TRBV15	TRBJ1-2
TGTGCCAGCAGTTCACAGGGGGGAAATCAGCCCCAGCATTTT	CASSSQGGNQPQHF	TRBD1	NA	TRBV27	TRBJ1-5
TGTGCCAGCAGCTTAAACAGGGGGCGCGGGGAGACCCAGTACTTC	CASSLNRGRGETQYF	TRBD1	NA	TRBV7-3	TRBJ2-5
TGTGCCAGCAGTCAGCCAGGGGATCAGGGAGAAAAACTGTTTTTT	CASSQPGDQGEKLFF	NA	NA	TRBV27	TRBJ1-4
TGTGCCACCAAAACAGGGATTGAGGGCTACACCTTC	CATKTGIEGYTF	NA	NA	TRBV6-5	TRBJ1-2
TGTGCCAGCAGTGAAAAACAGTCGATGAACACTGAAGCTTTCTTT	CASSEKQSMNTEAFF	NA	NA	TRBV2	TRBJ1-1
TGTGCCAGCAGAAACCGACAGGGCAGAGGATACTATGGCTACACCTTC	CASRNRQGRGYYGYTF	TRBD1	NA	TRBV3-1/TRBV3-2	TRBJ1-2
TGTGCCAGCAGTTCCGGGACTAGCAAGCACAATGAGCAGTTCTTC	CASSSGTSKHNEQFF	TRBD2	NA	TRBV27	TRBJ2-1
TGTGCCAGCAGTTACGTCAGGTTCACCGGGGAGCTGTTTTTT	CASSYVRFTGELFF	NA	NA	TRBV6-5	TRBJ2-2
TGCGCCAGCAGCCAAGGAACAGGTCCATTGGGGCAGCCCCAGCATTTT	CASSQGTGPLGQPQHF	NA	NA	TRBV4-1	TRBJ1-5
TGTGCCAGTAGTCCAGGGGACAGTTCTTATGGCTACACCTTC	CASSPGDSSYGYTF	TRBD1	NA	TRBV19	TRBJ1-2
TGTGCCAGCAGCCCGGGGTCGGGAGGTCGGGAGCAGTACTTC	CASSPGSGGREQYF	TRBD2	NA	TRBV3-1/TRBV3-2	TRBJ2-7
TGTGCCAGCGGCGGGGACTCCTACGAGCAGTACTTC	CASGGDSYEQYF	NA	NA	TRBV11-2	TRBJ2-7
TGTGCCAGCAGCCGGGACTCGACCAGGAACACCGGGGAGCTGTTTTTT	CASSRDSTRNTGELFF	NA	NA	TRBV7-2	TRBJ2-2